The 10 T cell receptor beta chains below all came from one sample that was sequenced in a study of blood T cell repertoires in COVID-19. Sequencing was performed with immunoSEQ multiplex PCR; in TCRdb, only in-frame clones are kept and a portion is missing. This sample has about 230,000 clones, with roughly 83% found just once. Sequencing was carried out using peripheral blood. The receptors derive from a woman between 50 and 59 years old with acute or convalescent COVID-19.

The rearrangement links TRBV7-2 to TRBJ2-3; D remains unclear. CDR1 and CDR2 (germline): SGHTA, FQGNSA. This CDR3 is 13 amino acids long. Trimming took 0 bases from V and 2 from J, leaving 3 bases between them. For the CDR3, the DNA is TGTGCCAGCAGCTTAGCCCTCACAGATACGCAGTATTTT. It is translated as CASSLALTDTQYF.

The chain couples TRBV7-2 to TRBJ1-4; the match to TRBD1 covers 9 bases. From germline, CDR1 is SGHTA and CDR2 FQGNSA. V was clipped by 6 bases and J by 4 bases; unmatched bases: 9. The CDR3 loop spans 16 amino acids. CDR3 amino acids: CASSSNRGRGNEKLFF. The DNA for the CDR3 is TGTGCCAGCAGTTCGAACAGGGGGCGCGGTAATGAAAAACTGTTTTTT. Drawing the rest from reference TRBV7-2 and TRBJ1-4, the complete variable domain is GAGVSQSPSNKVTEKGKDVELRCDPISGHTALYWYRQSLGQGLEFLIYFQGNSAPDKSGLPSDRFSAERTGGSVSTLTIQRTQQEDSAVYLCASSSNRGRGNEKLFFGSGTQLSVL.

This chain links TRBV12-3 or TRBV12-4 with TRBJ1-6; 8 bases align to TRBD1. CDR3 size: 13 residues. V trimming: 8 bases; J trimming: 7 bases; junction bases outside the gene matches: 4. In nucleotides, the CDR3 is TGTGCCAGCCAAAGGACAGGGAATTCACCCCTCCACTTT. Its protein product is CASQRTGNSPLHF.

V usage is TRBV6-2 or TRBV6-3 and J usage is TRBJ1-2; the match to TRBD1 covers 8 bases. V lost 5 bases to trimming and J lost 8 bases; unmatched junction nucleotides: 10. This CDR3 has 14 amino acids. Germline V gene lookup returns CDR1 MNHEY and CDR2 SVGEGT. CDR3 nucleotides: TGTGCCAGCAGTGCGACAGGGGAGGACGGCGGCTACACCTTC. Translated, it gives CASSATGEDGGYTF.

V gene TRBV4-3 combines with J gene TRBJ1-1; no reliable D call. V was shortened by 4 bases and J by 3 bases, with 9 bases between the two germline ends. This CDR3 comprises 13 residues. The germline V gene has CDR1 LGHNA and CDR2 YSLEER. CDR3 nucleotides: TGCGCCAGCAGCCGCGTCCCGTACACTGAAGCTTTCTTT. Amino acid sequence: CASSRVPYTEAFF.

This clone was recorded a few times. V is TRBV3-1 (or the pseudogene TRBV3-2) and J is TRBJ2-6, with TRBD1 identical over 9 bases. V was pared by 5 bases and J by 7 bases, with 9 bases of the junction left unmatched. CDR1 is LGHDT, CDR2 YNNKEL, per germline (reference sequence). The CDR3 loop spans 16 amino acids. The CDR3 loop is CASSDPGQGTANVLTF. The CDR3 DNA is TGTGCCAGCAGCGACCCGGGACAGGGTACAGCCAACGTCCTGACTTTC.

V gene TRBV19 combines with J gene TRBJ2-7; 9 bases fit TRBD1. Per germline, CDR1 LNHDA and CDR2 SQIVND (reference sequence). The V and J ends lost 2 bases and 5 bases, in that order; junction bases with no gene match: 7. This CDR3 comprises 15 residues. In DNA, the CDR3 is TGTGCCAGTAGTATAATAGGGACAGGGACCCACGAGCAGTACTTC. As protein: CASSIIGTGTHEQYF.

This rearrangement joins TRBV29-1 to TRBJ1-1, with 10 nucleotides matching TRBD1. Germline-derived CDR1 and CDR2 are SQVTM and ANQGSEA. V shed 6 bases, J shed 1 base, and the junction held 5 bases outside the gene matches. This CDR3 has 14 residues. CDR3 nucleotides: TGCAGCGTGACAGGGGGCGCGGGGAACACTGAAGCTTTCTTT. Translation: CSVTGGAGNTEAFF.

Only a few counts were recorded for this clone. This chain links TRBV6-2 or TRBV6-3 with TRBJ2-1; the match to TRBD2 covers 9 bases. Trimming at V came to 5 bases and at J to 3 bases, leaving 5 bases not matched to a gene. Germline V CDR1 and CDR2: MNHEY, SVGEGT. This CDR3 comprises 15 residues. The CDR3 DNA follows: TGTGCCAGCAGTCCGGATAGCGGGAGCTACAATGAGCAGTTCTTC. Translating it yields CASSPDSGSYNEQFF.

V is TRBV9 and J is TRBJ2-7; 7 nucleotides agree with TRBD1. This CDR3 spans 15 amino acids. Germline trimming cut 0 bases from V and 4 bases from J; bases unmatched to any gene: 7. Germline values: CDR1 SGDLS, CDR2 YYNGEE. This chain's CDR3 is CASSVGQGLFYEQYF. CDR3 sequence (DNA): TGTGCCAGCAGCGTAGGACAGGGCCTTTTTTACGAGCAGTACTTC.